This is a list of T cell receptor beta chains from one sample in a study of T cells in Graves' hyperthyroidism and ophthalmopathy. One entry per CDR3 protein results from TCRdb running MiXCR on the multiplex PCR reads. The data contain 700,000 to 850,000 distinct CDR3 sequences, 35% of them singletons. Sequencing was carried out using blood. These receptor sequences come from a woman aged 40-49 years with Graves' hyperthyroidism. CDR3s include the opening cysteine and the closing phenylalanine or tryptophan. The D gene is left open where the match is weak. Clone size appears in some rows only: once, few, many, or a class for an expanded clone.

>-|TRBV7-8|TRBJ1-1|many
TGTGCCAGCAGCTTTAGTCGTACTTCCCGGCAGGGAACTTTATTT
CASSFSRTSRQGTLF
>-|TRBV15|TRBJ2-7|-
TGTGCCACCAGCAGTGCCCCGGGGACTGACTCCTACGAGCAGTACTTC
CATSSAPGTDSYEQYF
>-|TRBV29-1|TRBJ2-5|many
TGCAGCGCTCGAGGGGGGGCCGGAGAGACCCAGTACTTC
CSARGGAGETQYF
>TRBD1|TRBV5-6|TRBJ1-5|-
TGTGCCAGCAGCCAGGGGGGGGCTACCGTGGATAGCAATCAGCCCCAGCATTTT
CASSQGGATVDSNQPQHF
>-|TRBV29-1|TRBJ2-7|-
TGCAGCGTTGAACTTACTAGCAGGGTACAGGGACCAGGCTACGAGCAGTACTTC
CSVELTSRVQGPGYEQYF
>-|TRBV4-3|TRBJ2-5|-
TGCGCCAGCAGCCAACGACTAACGGGAAGGGAGACCCAGTACTTC
CASSQRLTGRETQYF
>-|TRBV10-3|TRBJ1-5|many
TGTGCCATCTCTGGTGGATTGAATCAGCCCCAGCATTTT
CAISGGLNQPQHF
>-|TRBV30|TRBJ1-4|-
TGTGCCTGGAGCCGCAATAGATCTTGGCTGTTTTTT
CAWSRNRSWLFF
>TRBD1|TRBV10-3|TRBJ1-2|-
TGTGCCAGCAGTTATAAGGGGGCTTCTAACTATGGCTACACCTTC
CASSYKGASNYGYTF
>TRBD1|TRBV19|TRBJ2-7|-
TGTGCCAGTAGTGCGGGACAGGTAACCTACGAGCAGTACTTC
CASSAGQVTYEQYF
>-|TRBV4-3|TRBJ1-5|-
TGCGCCAGCAGCCAAATCGGACGGGACAATCAGCCCCAGCATTTT
CASSQIGRDNQPQHF
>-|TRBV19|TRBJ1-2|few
TGTGCCAGTAGTATTAGGGCAGTTGGCGGCTACACCTTC
CASSIRAVGGYTF
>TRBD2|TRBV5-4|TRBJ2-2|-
TGTGCCAGCAGCTTGTATACTAGCGGTGACACCGGGGAGCTGTTTTTT
CASSLYTSGDTGELFF
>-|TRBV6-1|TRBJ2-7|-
TGTGCCAGCGGTTCAGCCCACTACGAGCAGTACTTC
CASGSAHYEQYF
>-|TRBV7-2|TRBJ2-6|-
TGTGCCAGCAGCCCTCTGTGGGGGGCCGAAATCTCTGGGGCCAACGTCCTGACTTTC
CASSPLWGAEISGANVLTF
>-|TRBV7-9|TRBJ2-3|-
TGTGCCGGATCGACGTCAGATACGCAGTATTTT
CAGSTSDTQYF
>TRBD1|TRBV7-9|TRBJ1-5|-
TGTGCCAGCAGCTTTGGACAGGGGCATCAGCCCCAGCATTTT
CASSFGQGHQPQHF
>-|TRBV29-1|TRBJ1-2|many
TGCAGCGGGGTTAGCAGGGGAGACTATGGCTACACCTTC
CSGVSRGDYGYTF
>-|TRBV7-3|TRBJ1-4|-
TGTGCCAGCAGTGAATTGGGGGCAGGGGCCCGGAATGAAAAACTGTTTTTT
CASSELGAGARNEKLFF
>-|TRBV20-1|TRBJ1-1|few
TGCAGTGCCCCAAGCGGGGACGGCACTGAAGCTTTCTTT
CSAPSGDGTEAFF
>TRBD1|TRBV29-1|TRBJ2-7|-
TGCAGCTTGGGACAGGCCGAGCAGTACTTC
CSLGQAEQYF
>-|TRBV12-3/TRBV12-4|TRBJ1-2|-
TGTGCCAGCAGTCCCAAAGGCTGGGAAGGCTATGGCTACACCTTC
CASSPKGWEGYGYTF
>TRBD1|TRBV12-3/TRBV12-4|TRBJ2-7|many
TGTGCCAGCAAGGGACAGACTTACGAGCAGTACTTC
CASKGQTYEQYF
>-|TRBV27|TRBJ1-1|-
TGTGCCAGCTACAGGGAAGGAGGCACTGAAGCTTTCTTT
CASYREGGTEAFF
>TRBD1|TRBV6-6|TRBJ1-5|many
TGTGCCAGCAGCACGGACAGGAATCAGCCCCAGCATTTT
CASSTDRNQPQHF
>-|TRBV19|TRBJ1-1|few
TGTGCCAGTAATAAGATAGGGACCATGAACACTGAAGCTTTCTTT
CASNKIGTMNTEAFF